This TCR beta chain was obtained from a study of PD-1 blockade in mismatch repair-deficient tumors. V was shortened by 4 bases and J by 2 bases, with 6 bases between the two germline ends. Germline CDR1 is KGHSY and CDR2 is FQNENV. This CDR3 contains 14 residues. Study-wide points: After pembrolizumab, tumor-resident clones rose rapidly, then generally contracted before radiologic responses.

Comments on this clone: What it binds is not known.

Data came from immunoSEQ multiplex PCR; TCRdb stores just in-frame clones and leaves some out. The sample consists of roughly 120,000 clones, about nine tenths of them appearing once. The chain uses TRBV16 and TRBJ2-6; possibly TRBD1 for D (6 bases). The specimen comprised peripheral blood, sampled roughly 70 weeks after starting pembrolizumab. The sequence derives from an adult with mismatch repair-deficient cancer. CDR3 residues: CASSPGAGANVLTF. Written as DNA, the CDR3 is TGTGCCAGCAGCCCAGGGGCTGGGGCCAACGTCCTGACTTTC.